The present T cell receptor (beta chain) was sequenced within a study of tumor and adjacent non-tumor tissue in lung cancer. Study-wide background: Patients comprised 12 adenocarcinoma, a couple of squamous cell carcinoma and 1 small cell lung cancer.

The library came from three nested PCR rounds adapted from ARM-PCR protocols. Each CDR3 protein gets one entry after TCRdb re-called the multiplex PCR reads with MiXCR. The table records some 71,000 distinct CDR3 sequences, 55% to 75% of them present only once. The ends were cut back, 7 bases at V and 10 bases at J, with 16 bases in the middle. The CDR3 consists of 11 residues. The germline gives CDR1 SQVTM, CDR2 ANQGSEA. RNA was extracted from bulk tissue without any cell sorting. The chain combines TRBV29-1 with TRBJ2-5; TRBD2 might be the D (6 bases). This clonotype was obtained from a woman between 40 and 50 years old with non-small cell lung cancer. The sequenced sample was lung tumor tissue. CDR3 residues: CSGEWEASQYF. CDR3 in DNA: TGCAGCGGAGAGTGGGAGGCGAGCCAGTACTTC. The entire variable domain, with the rest obtained from reference TRBV29-1 and TRBJ2-5, is as follows: SAVISQKPSRDICQRGTSLTIQCQVDSQVTMMFWYRQQPGQSLTLIATANQGSEATYESGFVIDKFPISRPNLTFSTLTVSNMSPEDSSIYLCSGEWEASQYFGPGTRLLVL.